The next 32 T cell receptor beta chains were all read from a single sample in a study of T cell responses to AZD1222 COVID-19 vaccine. Generated by immunoSEQ multiplex PCR, the TCRdb table keeps only in-frame clones and is missing some. The profile covers more than 150,000 clones, with 90% to 95% appearing a single time and 1.5% to 2% taken by the ten largest. The sequencing here drew on peripheral blood, taken 28 days after the second AZD1222 dose. All receptors come from an adult who received the AZD1222 COVID-19 vaccine.

The chain is built from TRBV27 and TRBJ1-5; tentatively, D is TRBD1 (6 bases). V was cut by 2 bases and J by 4 bases, with 12 bases left in between. In germline, CDR1 is MNHEY, CDR2 SMNVEV (reference sequence). This CDR3 contains 15 residues. The DNA for the CDR3 is TGTGCCAGCAGTTTAGACTGGGGGGCTAATCAGCCCCAGCATTTT. Translating it yields CASSLDWGANQPQHF.

In its sample, this clone was seen once. The chain combines TRBV4-3 with TRBJ2-7; D is uncertain. This CDR3 region has 15 residues. Germline V gene data show CDR1 as LGHNA and CDR2 as YSLEER. V was clipped by 0 bases and J by 3 bases, with 12 bases between them. This chain's CDR3 is CASSQDRSAFYEQYF. Written as DNA, the CDR3 is TGCGCCAGCAGCCAAGATCGTAGTGCTTTCTACGAGCAGTACTTC.

V and J are TRBV14 and TRBJ1-3; D remains unclear. The CDR3 totals 15 residues. V shed 1 base and J shed 0 bases, with 7 bases lying between them. The germline gives CDR1 SGHDN, CDR2 FVKESK. The CDR3 DNA reads as TGTGCCAGCAGCCAAGGACGCTACTCTGGAAACACCATATATTTT. It encodes CASSQGRYSGNTIYF.

V usage is TRBV6-5 and J usage is TRBJ1-6; D is unresolved. V shed 8 bases and J shed 8 bases, with 16 bases lying between them. From germline, CDR1 is MNHEY and CDR2 SVGAGI. CDR3 size: 14 residues. CDR3 region: CASWVRVGDSPLHF. As DNA, the CDR3 is TGTGCCAGCTGGGTCCGGGTCGGGGATTCACCCCTCCACTTT.

The chain joins TRBV14 to TRBJ1-1; 7 bases are shared with TRBD1. Germline V gene sequence: CDR1 SGHDN, CDR2 FVKESK. V shed 3 bases and J 1 base; nucleotides not matched to a gene: 8. The CDR3 length is 16 residues. The CDR3 reads CASSQYRGSANTEAFF. In DNA, the CDR3 is TGTGCCAGCAGCCAGTACAGGGGATCGGCGAACACTGAAGCTTTCTTT.

V is TRBV11-3 and J is TRBJ2-1; TRBD2 matches at 7 bases. Germline V gene lookup returns CDR1 SGHNT and CDR2 YENEEA. This CDR3 has 16 amino acids. The trim removed 5 bases at V and 5 bases at J, leaving 12 bases unmatched. DNA of the CDR3: TGTGCCAGCAGCCGAGTAGCGGGTCAGTATAACAATGAGCAGTTCTTC. This translates into CASSRVAGQYNNEQFF.

V and J are TRBV2 and TRBJ1-2, with 9 bases aligning to TRBD1. Germline loops: CDR1 SNHLY, CDR2 FYNNEI. The CDR3 length is 13 residues. Losses at the gene ends were 4 bases for V and 4 bases for J; bases not matched to a gene: 1. The CDR3 spells CASSGTGAYGYTF. CDR3 nucleotides: TGTGCCAGCAGTGGGACAGGGGCCTATGGCTACACCTTC.

V and J are TRBV29-1 and TRBJ2-1, with a tentative D call TRBD1 (9 bases). Germline V gene data show CDR1 as SQVTM and CDR2 as ANQGSEA. V lost 4 bases to trimming and J lost 9 bases, with 37 bases between them. This CDR3 comprises 20 residues. The CDR3 nucleotides are TGCAGCGTTGTCAATTTCCGGGACAGGGACGTTAGGCGGGGGGTTGCTGAGCAGTTCTTC. Its translation: CSVVNFRDRDVRRGVAEQFF.

The V and J genes are TRBV9 and TRBJ2-1; 9 bases fit TRBD2. The germline CDR1 and CDR2 sequences are SGDLS and YYNGEE. Unmatched junction bases numbered 10, after V lost 4 bases and J lost 8 bases. The CDR3 loop spans 15 amino acids. CDR3 sequence reads: CASSLLAGSGYEQFF. CDR3 nucleotide sequence: TGTGCCAGCAGCCTTCTAGCGGGGAGTGGGTATGAGCAGTTCTTC.

The rearrangement joins TRBV5-1 to TRBJ2-7; 8 positions agree with TRBD1. V was pared by 4 bases and J by 5 bases, with 14 bases of the junction left unmatched. This CDR3 spans 16 amino acids. Germline lookup yields CDR1 SGHRS and CDR2 YFSETQ. As DNA, the CDR3 is TGCGCCAGCAGCATAGGGACAGGACCGGAGGGGGACGAGCAGTACTTC. Amino acid sequence: CASSIGTGPEGDEQYF.

The chain combines TRBV24-1 with TRBJ2-1, with D perhaps matching TRBD2 (6 bases). This CDR3 is built from 16 residues. The germline CDR1 and CDR2 sequences are KGHDR and SFDVKD. Trimming took off 1 base at V and 3 bases at J, with 12 bases between the two ends. The CDR3 DNA is TGTGCCACCAGTGATTTCGGAGGGGCGATCTACAATGAGCAGTTCTTC. It specifies CATSDFGGAIYNEQFF.

This chain joins TRBV6-5 and TRBJ2-7; no clear D. Germline-derived CDR1 and CDR2 are MNHEY and SVGAGI. The CDR3 loop spans 13 amino acids. V lost 7 bases to trimming and J lost 3 bases, with 13 bases between them. CDR3 coding DNA: TGTGCCAGCACTCATTCCCCAGACTACGAGCAGTACTTC. Translated: CASTHSPDYEQYF.

The chain has TRBV5-1 and TRBJ2-5; possible D gene TRBD2, 6 bases. CDR1 is SGHRS, CDR2 YFSETQ, per germline. V was cut by 2 bases and J by 5 bases, with 22 bases left in between. The CDR3 loop spans 17 amino acids. In DNA form, the CDR3 reads TGCGCCAGCAGCTTATCCGGCGGGACCCGGCGGAGTGAGACCCAGTACTTC. It translates to CASSLSGGTRRSETQYF. Using reference TRBV5-1 and TRBJ2-5 for the parts outside the CDR3, the full variable domain is KAGVTQTPRYLIKTRGQQVTLSCSPISGHRSVSWYQQTPGQGLQFLFEYFSETQRNKGNFPGRFSGRQFSNSRSEMNVSTLELGDSALYLCASSLSGGTRRSETQYFGPGTRLLVL.

This clone has just a few counts. The V call is TRBV6-2 or TRBV6-3, the J call TRBJ2-7; 7 nucleotides line up with TRBD1. J lost 0 bases, V lost 2 bases, and 4 bases had no gene match. Germline CDR1 MNHEY, CDR2 SVGEGT. This CDR3 contains 15 residues. DNA of the CDR3: TGTGCCAGCAGTTACCGGGACAGACTCTCCTACGAGCAGTACTTC. Protein product: CASSYRDRLSYEQYF.

This clone was seen more than once but under ten times. This sequence joins TRBV4-1 and TRBJ2-3; 7 positions agree with TRBD2. V shed 4 bases, J shed 0 bases, and the junction held 4 bases outside the gene matches. This CDR3 contains 15 residues. Germline V lookup: CDR1 MGHRA, CDR2 YSYEKL. CDR3 protein: CASSPLAGSTDTQYF. Here the CDR3 DNA reads TGCGCCAGCAGCCCGTTAGCGGGTAGCACAGATACGCAGTATTTT.

The chain employs TRBV12-5 and TRBJ1-1, with unresolved D. Germline lookup yields CDR1 LGHNT and CDR2 FRNRAP. V gave up 0 bases and J gave up 10 bases, with 12 bases separating them. The length of the CDR3 is 13 residues. The CDR3, as DNA: TGTGCTAGTGGTTTGGTATCTACAGACGGAGCTTTCTTT. Its translation is CASGLVSTDGAFF.

DNA for the CDR3: TGTGCCTGGGGGGGGTTGACTAATGAAAAACTGTTTTTT. Residues: CAWGGLTNEKLFF. This chain joins TRBV30 and TRBJ1-4, with D tentatively TRBD1 (5 bases). The CDR3 runs 13 residues. With 5 bases removed from V and 2 bases from J, the gap between germline ends came to 9 bases. The V gene's germline CDR1 is GTSNPN and CDR2 SVGIG (reference sequence).

This chain joins TRBV2 and TRBJ1-5; TRBD1 matches 9 bases. With V trimmed by 0 bases and J by 0 bases, 12 bases remained unmatched. The CDR3 extends over 20 amino acids. Per the germline V gene, CDR1 is SNHLY and CDR2 is FYNNEI. CDR3 protein: CASSEAYTGGERYSNQPQHF. In DNA form, the CDR3 reads TGTGCCAGCAGTGAAGCGTATACAGGGGGCGAACGATATAGCAATCAGCCCCAGCATTTT.

This chain connects TRBV19 to TRBJ2-1; 10 positions match TRBD2. Germline values: CDR1 LNHDA, CDR2 SQIVND (reference sequence). J lost 7 bases, V lost 3 bases, and 6 bases had no gene match. The CDR3 has 15 residues. The CDR3 bases are TGTGCCAGTAGTATTTCTAGCGGGGGACAAAATGAGCAGTTCTTC. Translated, it gives CASSISSGGQNEQFF.

This clone was observed a single time. The chain employs TRBV7-9 and TRBJ2-2; D gene unclear. The CDR3 runs to 14 residues. The germline V and J ends were trimmed by 0 bases and 8 bases, with 10 bases remaining between them. Germline lookup yields CDR1 SEHNR and CDR2 FQNEAQ (reference sequence). CDR3 region: CASSLATLLGELFF. CDR3 coding DNA: TGTGCCAGCAGCTTAGCCACCCTCCTAGGGGAGCTGTTTTTT.

The rearrangement joins TRBV2 to TRBJ2-1; D is unclear. Trimming removed 8 bases from V and 8 bases from J, with 43 bases in between. Germline CDR1 is SNHLY and CDR2 is FYNNEI. The length of the CDR3 is 22 residues. The CDR3 DNA follows: TGTGCCAGCCAGGTTTTAGATTTTAGACCAATCGCCGGACCGACCTCCGCAGATGAGCAGTTCTTC. Protein sequence: CASQVLDFRPIAGPTSADEQFF.

This sequence joins TRBV6-6 and TRBJ1-3; D gene ambiguous. Germline V gene lookup returns CDR1 MNHNY and CDR2 SVGAGI (reference sequence). The CDR3 covers 15 residues. V was clipped by 0 bases and J by 3 bases, with 9 bases between them. In DNA form, the CDR3 reads TGTGCCAGCAGTTACTCTGAGTTTGGTGGAAACACCATATATTTT. This sequence encodes CASSYSEFGGNTIYF.

The chain has TRBV11-1 and TRBJ1-1, with 9 nucleotides matching TRBD1. CDR1 and CDR2 from the germline V gene are SGHAT and FQDESV (reference sequence). The CDR3 has 13 residues. Trimming cost V 8 bases and J 9 bases; bases outside gene matches: 10. Here the CDR3 DNA reads TGTGCCAGCGCTCAGGTACAGGGGGCCAAAGCTTTCTTT. Amino acids: CASAQVQGAKAFF.

The rearrangement uses TRBV7-9 and TRBJ2-7; 9 bases agree with TRBD2. Germline assignment: CDR1 SEHNR and CDR2 FQNEAQ (reference sequence). The V and J ends lost 4 bases and 2 bases, in that order; junction bases with no gene match: 15. This CDR3 contains 18 residues. The CDR3 protein is CASSWPSGISQTTYEQYF. CDR3 nucleotides: TGTGCCAGCAGCTGGCCTAGCGGGATTTCCCAGACCACCTACGAGCAGTACTTC.

The CDR3 DNA follows: TGCGCCAGCAGCCAAGATGGCCGTGGCAGGGCTGGAGATACGCAGTATTTT. Protein: CASSQDGRGRAGDTQYF. This chain joins TRBV4-3 and TRBJ2-3; maybe TRBD1 (5 bases). V was pared by 0 bases and J by 5 bases, with 18 bases between. CDR3 length: 17 residues. Germline V gene lookup returns CDR1 LGHNA and CDR2 YSLEER.

The chain uses TRBV5-1 and TRBJ2-3, with 8 bases fitting TRBD1. Germline V lookup: CDR1 SGHRS, CDR2 YFSETQ. There are 15 residues in the CDR3. The trim removed 2 bases at V and 4 bases at J, leaving 6 bases unmatched. CDR3 in DNA: TGCGCCAGCAGCTTTACGACAGGGGTGGCAGATACGCAGTATTTT. Translating it yields CASSFTTGVADTQYF.

The gene calls are TRBV27 and TRBJ2-2; D is unresolved. Germline V CDR1 and CDR2: MNHEY, SMNVEV (reference sequence). Between the trimmed V and J ends, which lost 1 base and 8 bases, there was a span of 5 bases. The CDR3 contains 12 residues. CDR3 in DNA: TGTGCCAGCAGTTTATTTCGGGGGGAGCTGTTTTTT. This sequence encodes CASSLFRGELFF.

The V and J genes are TRBV7-9 and TRBJ1-2; maybe TRBD1 (5 bases). The V end was cut by 5 bases, the J end by 2 bases, with 15 bases between. CDR3 length: 15 residues. Germline loops: CDR1 SEHNR, CDR2 FQNEAQ (reference sequence). CDR3 residues: CASSEGSSGNYGYTF. CDR3 coding DNA: TGTGCCAGCAGCGAGGGGTCCTCCGGGAACTATGGCTACACCTTC. The full variable domain, its missing parts supplied by reference TRBV7-9 and TRBJ1-2, is DTGVSQNPRHKITKRGQNVTFRCDPISEHNRLYWYRQTLGQGPEFLTYFQNEAQLEKSRLLSDRFSAERPKGSFSTLEIQRTEQGDSAMYLCASSEGSSGNYGYTFGSGTRLTVV.

This rearrangement joins TRBV5-1 to TRBJ2-3; 7 bases align to TRBD1. Germline V gene lookup returns CDR1 SGHRS and CDR2 YFSETQ. This CDR3 region has 13 residues. The V segment lost 7 bases and the J segment 2 bases; nucleotides outside the gene matches: 4. The CDR3 DNA reads as TGCGCCAGCCAGACAGGGTCCACAGATACGCAGTATTTT. Protein sequence: CASQTGSTDTQYF.

The chain employs TRBV18 and TRBJ1-1, with D maybe TRBD1 (6 bases). The germline gives CDR1 KGHSH, CDR2 LQKENI. V shed 6 bases and J shed 5 bases, with 10 bases lying between them. This CDR3 comprises 12 residues. The CDR3 protein is CASSEGGTEAFF. CDR3 in DNA: TGTGCCAGCTCGGAAGGGGGGACTGAAGCTTTCTTT.

The rearrangement links TRBV2 to TRBJ1-1; D possibly corresponds to TRBD1 (5 bases). Trimming shortened V by 10 bases and J by 7 bases, and 16 bases separated the two germline ends. The CDR3 contains 12 residues. The germline gives CDR1 SNHLY, CDR2 FYNNEI. For the CDR3, the DNA is TGTGCCACCCTCCAGACAGATATTGAAGCTTTCTTT. This codes for CATLQTDIEAFF.

The V and J genes are TRBV25-1 and TRBJ1-2, with D uncertain. The CDR3 runs 14 residues. V lost 5 bases and J 7 bases, leaving 17 bases between the germline ends. Germline values: CDR1 MGHDK, CDR2 SYGVNS. CDR3 sequence reads: CASSTTWGLLGYTF. CDR3 DNA: TGTGCCAGCAGTACGACGTGGGGTTTGCTTGGCTACACCTTC.